Shown below are 5 T cell receptor beta chains from a single sample sequenced in a study of T-cell memory formation after mild COVID-19. TCRdb redid the calling of the 5' RACE reads with MiXCR, one entry per CDR3 protein. This table has approximately 290,000 distinct CDR3 sequences, around 19% appearing once. What was sequenced was PBMCs or a T cell subset sorted from them (not recorded which). The receptors stem from a man aged 18 to 30 who had mild COVID-19 (a few samples of this study predate the infection). Cell type and time point are not known.

V usage is TRBV4-2 and J usage is TRBJ2-3, with no clear D. In germline, CDR1 is LGHNA, CDR2 YNFKEQ. This CDR3 region has 13 residues. V lost 1 base to trimming and J lost 6 bases, with 8 bases between them. CDR3 in amino acids: CASSQATLDTQYF. CDR3 coding DNA: TGTGCCAGCAGCCAAGCTACGCTTGATACGCAGTATTTT.

The chain uses TRBV28 and TRBJ2-7; TRBD2 agrees at 8 bases. This CDR3 has 13 amino acids. Germline lookup yields CDR1 MDHEN and CDR2 SYDVKM. Germline trimming cut 6 bases from V and 5 bases from J; bases unmatched to any gene: 6. The CDR3 coding sequence is TGTGCCAGCAGACGACTAGCGAAAGACGAGCAGTACTTC. It is translated as CASRRLAKDEQYF.

In this sample, this clonotype turned up many times. As DNA, the CDR3 is TGCGCCAGCAGCTTGGCACAGGGAGGTGAAGCTTTCTTT. Translation: CASSLAQGGEAFF. The chain has TRBV5-1 and TRBJ1-1; D possibly corresponds to TRBD1 (6 bases). Deletions cut 0 bases from V and 7 bases from J, with 10 bases between. Per the germline V gene, CDR1 is SGHRS and CDR2 is YFSETQ. This CDR3 contains 13 residues.

This chain joins TRBV29-1 and TRBJ2-2; D unclear. Per germline, CDR1 SQVTM and CDR2 ANQGSEA. Trimming shortened V by 1 base and J by 5 bases, and 14 bases separated the two germline ends. CDR3 size: 15 residues. The CDR3 DNA sequence: TGCAGCGTTGAAGGAAAGGAGACCGAGACCGGGGAGCTGTTTTTT. It specifies CSVEGKETETGELFF.

J is TRBJ1-1 and V is TRBV7-8, with TRBD1 matching 7 bases. The germline V gene has CDR1 SGHVS and CDR2 FQNEAQ. With V trimmed by 5 bases and J by 10 bases, 7 bases remained unmatched. The CDR3 extends over 12 amino acids. The chain's CDR3 is CASSHPQGRAFF. In DNA form, the CDR3 reads TGTGCCAGCAGCCACCCACAGGGGCGAGCTTTCTTT.